The 13 T cell receptor beta chains below were found in one sample sequenced in a study of T cell responses to AZD1222 COVID-19 vaccine (dated by TCRdb to the early 2020s). Libraries were built with the immunoSEQ multiplex PCR assay. In its TCRdb copy, this immuneACCESS table keeps in-frame sequences only and misses some clones. Where compared with another copy, unresolved V genes explain less than half of these, and the others have no known cause. The sample records about 120,000 clones, approximately 90% of which are singletons. The biggest ten clones account for about 1.4% of the sample. The sample's time point, from its label and the paper: about 28 days (+/-7) after the second vaccine dose. Specimen: peripheral blood, collected 28 days after the second AZD1222 dose. The origin of the receptors is an adult who received the AZD1222 COVID-19 vaccine.

V gene TRBV28 combines with J gene TRBJ1-2; 7 positions match TRBD1. With V trimmed by 8 bases and J by 4 bases, 13 bases remained unmatched. The germline CDR1 and CDR2 sequences are MDHEN and SYDVKM. This CDR3 has 15 residues. The CDR3 sequence is CASLVLKTGTYGYTF. CDR3 in DNA: TGTGCCAGCCTGGTTTTGAAGACAGGGACCTATGGCTACACCTTC.

The V call is TRBV2, the J call TRBJ2-1; D unresolved. Deletions cut 1 base from V and 13 bases from J, with 8 bases between. Germline V gene sequence: CDR1 SNHLY, CDR2 FYNNEI. CDR3 length: 11 residues. As DNA, the CDR3 is TGTGCCAGCAGTGAAGGTGTGGCACAGTTCTTC. Amino acid sequence: CASSEGVAQFF.

The chain uses TRBV7-8 and TRBJ2-7, with D maybe TRBD2 (5 bases). Germline-derived CDR1 and CDR2 are SGHVS and FQNEAQ. This CDR3 has 15 residues. Trimming took 5 bases from V and 0 from J, leaving 14 bases between them. CDR3 sequence: CASSRGGGSSYEQYF. CDR3 DNA sequence: TGTGCCAGCAGCCGTGGCGGTGGGAGCTCCTACGAGCAGTACTTC.

The chain has TRBV19 and TRBJ1-5; D ambiguous. Germline loops: CDR1 LNHDA, CDR2 SQIVND (reference sequence). The CDR3 length is 12 residues. Deletions cut 3 bases from V and 4 bases from J, with 4 bases between. The CDR3 loop reads CASSMLNQPQHF. In DNA form, the CDR3 reads TGTGCCAGTAGTATGTTAAATCAGCCCCAGCATTTT.

The table lists this clone with a count of one. The V call is TRBV27, the J call TRBJ2-1; 11 nucleotides line up with TRBD2. V lost 8 bases, J lost 2 bases, and 5 bases stayed unmatched. This CDR3 comprises 15 residues. Germline values: CDR1 MNHEY, CDR2 SMNVEV (reference sequence). The CDR3 protein is CASSETSGAYNEQFF. In DNA, the CDR3 is TGTGCCAGCTCGGAGACTAGCGGGGCCTACAATGAGCAGTTCTTC.

The genes are TRBV9 and TRBJ1-2; 7 bases line up with TRBD1. CDR3 length: 15 amino acids. From germline, CDR1 is SGDLS and CDR2 YYNGEE. V lost 3 bases to trimming and J lost 8 bases; unmatched junction nucleotides: 13. DNA of the CDR3: TGTGCCAGCAGCGCCTACTTGGCAGGGGGGAGAGGCTACACCTTC. This gives the protein CASSAYLAGGRGYTF.

This chain uses TRBV11-3 with TRBJ1-3; 7 nucleotides align to TRBD1. The CDR3 covers 15 residues. From germline, CDR1 is SGHNT and CDR2 YENEEA. With 0 bases clipped from V and 2 bases from J, the junction kept 1 base outside the gene matches. The CDR3 DNA reads as TGTGCCAGCAGCTTAGACGGGACAGCTGGAAACACCATATATTTT. Protein: CASSLDGTAGNTIYF.

The chain joins TRBV7-3 to TRBJ2-7, with 16 nucleotides matching TRBD2. The CDR3 runs to 17 residues. J gave up 2 bases and V 5 bases, and 6 bases lay outside the gene matches. CDR1 is SGHTA, CDR2 FQGTGA, per germline. CDR3: CASSGLGTSGRAYEQYF. The CDR3 DNA reads TGTGCCAGCAGCGGTCTCGGGACTAGCGGGAGGGCCTACGAGCAGTACTTC.

The chain joins TRBV6-6 to TRBJ2-1; TRBD2 matches 7 bases. Unmatched junction bases numbered 13, after V lost 7 bases and J lost 4 bases. Looked up from germline, CDR1 is MNHNY and CDR2 is SVGAGI (reference sequence). The CDR3 extends over 16 amino acids. The CDR3 here is CASKRAAGEGYNEQFF. The CDR3 DNA follows: TGTGCCAGCAAGAGGGCGGCGGGAGAGGGGTACAATGAGCAGTTCTTC.

The chain has TRBV7-3 and TRBJ2-1; 8 nucleotides align to TRBD1. With 3 bases clipped from V and 7 bases from J, the junction kept 11 bases outside the gene matches. In germline, CDR1 is SGHTA, CDR2 FQGTGA. This CDR3 comprises 16 residues. This CDR3 reads CASSFQDRVPLNEQFF. DNA of the CDR3: TGTGCCAGCAGCTTTCAGGACAGGGTCCCCTTAAATGAGCAGTTCTTC.

The DNA for the CDR3 is TGTGCCAGCAGCCAAGGGGGGGCCTACGAGCAGTACTTC. Translation gives CASSQGGAYEQYF. V gene TRBV3-1 (or the pseudogene TRBV3-2) combines with J gene TRBJ2-7; possibly TRBD2 for D (6 bases). The V gene lost 1 base and the J gene lost 2 bases, with 6 bases spanning the gap. CDR1 LGHDT and CDR2 YNNKEL come from the germline V gene (reference sequence). This CDR3 has 13 amino acids.

This chain connects TRBV7-3 to TRBJ2-1; a possible D gene is TRBD2 (5 bases). The CDR3 consists of 13 residues. Trimming left V 3 bases short and J 6 bases short, with 9 bases between. From germline, CDR1 is SGHTA and CDR2 FQGTGA. CDR3 bases: TGTGCCAGCAGCTTCCTAGGAGGCAATGAGCAGTTCTTC. It translates to CASSFLGGNEQFF.

V is TRBV19 and J is TRBJ1-2; no firm D call. V lost 3 bases, J lost 1 base, and 18 bases lay in between. Germline V CDR1 and CDR2: LNHDA, SQIVND (reference sequence). The CDR3 has 17 amino acids. The CDR3 DNA follows: TGTGCCAGTAGTATTTCCCTCTCGCCCATTGTTAACTATGGCTACACCTTC. Translating gives CASSISLSPIVNYGYTF.